These 8 T cell receptor beta chains share one sample of origin, sequenced in a study of OX40 agonist ivuxolimab in advanced cancers. Libraries were prepared by immunoSEQ multiplex PCR; TCRdb keeps only in-frame clonotypes and omits some of them. In the table there are 7,000 to 9,500 clones, approximately 71% of which are singletons. The sequences come from CD4+ or CD8+ T cells sorted from blood, collected in a trial of the OX40 agonist ivuxolimab. The origin of the receptors is an adult with an advanced solid tumor such as melanoma, head and neck, liver or kidney cancer.

The chain uses TRBV19 and TRBJ2-3; 10 bases are a match to TRBD2. This CDR3 is 15 amino acids long. V shed 1 base and J 6 bases; nucleotides not matched to a gene: 4. Germline V gene sequence: CDR1 LNHDA, CDR2 SQIVND (reference sequence). The CDR3 nucleotides read TGTGCCAGTAGTATAGGGACTAGCGGATGGGATACGCAGTATTTT. It translates to CASSIGTSGWDTQYF.

V gene TRBV27 combines with J gene TRBJ1-2, with TRBD1 matching 8 bases. This CDR3 is built from 14 residues. The junction had 3 bases not matched to a gene; V was cut back by 2 bases and J by 4 bases. Germline values: CDR1 MNHEY, CDR2 SMNVEV (reference sequence). This CDR3 is CASSLSTGGYGYTF. CDR3 nucleotides: TGTGCCAGCAGTTTAAGTACAGGGGGCTATGGCTACACCTTC.

This clone was seen only a few times. The chain joins TRBV14 to TRBJ2-7, with no clear D. Germline CDR1 and CDR2: SGHDN and FVKESK. The CDR3 runs 12 residues. V lost 5 bases, J lost 2 bases, and 7 bases lay in between. The CDR3 DNA sequence: TGTGCCAGCAGCGGAACCACCTACGAGCAGTACTTC. Translating gives CASSGTTYEQYF.

The DNA of the CDR3 is TGTGCCAGCAGCTTAGAGGTGAGGCCTGGCTACGAGCAGTACTTC. This sequence encodes CASSLEVRPGYEQYF. V and J are TRBV11-2 and TRBJ2-7, with D unresolved. The CDR3 runs 15 residues. Deletions cut 0 bases from V and 3 bases from J, with 12 bases between. CDR1 and CDR2 from the germline V gene are SGHAT and FQNNGV.

The chain is built from TRBV27 and TRBJ2-1; TRBD2 aligns across 11 bases. V gave up 5 bases and J gave up 6 bases; unmatched junction bases: 3. The germline gives CDR1 MNHEY, CDR2 SMNVEV (reference sequence). The CDR3 runs to 14 residues. The CDR3 loop is CASSPGLAGNEQFF. The CDR3, as DNA: TGTGCCAGCAGTCCCGGACTAGCGGGCAATGAGCAGTTCTTC.

The chain carries TRBV4-1 and TRBJ1-3; 8 nucleotides align to TRBD1. Germline V gives CDR1 MGHRA, CDR2 YSYEKL. The V gene end was trimmed by 0 bases and the J gene end by 0 bases; junction bases not matched to a gene: 13. The CDR3 length is 20 residues. The DNA of the CDR3 is TGCGCCAGCAGCCAAGAGCCGCTCATCGGGACAGGTTTCTCTGGAAACACCATATATTTT. Protein sequence: CASSQEPLIGTGFSGNTIYF.

The V call is TRBV4-2, the J call TRBJ2-3, with 7 bases aligning to TRBD2. Germline CDR1 reads LGHNA; CDR2 reads YNFKEQ. Trimming took 5 bases from V and 3 from J; bases not matched to a gene: 5. The CDR3 sequence is 14 residues long. CDR3 nucleotides: TGTGCCAGCAGCGAAAGAGCGGGGACAGATACGCAGTATTTT. Encoded protein: CASSERAGTDTQYF.

As DNA, the CDR3 is TGTGCCAGCAGTGAGGACAGTAACACTGAAGCTTTCTTT. Protein product: CASSEDSNTEAFF. This chain uses TRBV7-6 with TRBJ1-1; weak D call: TRBD1 (6 bases). V was clipped by 6 bases and J by 2 bases, with 10 bases between them. The CDR3 spans 13 residues. Germline loops: CDR1 SGHVS, CDR2 FNYEAQ.